These T cell receptor beta chains were read from a single sample in a study of cytomegalovirus exposure and HLA in healthy donors. TCRdb's table, derived via immunoSEQ multiplex PCR, lists solely in-frame clones and lacks some. The sample includes 150,000 to 160,000 clones, 60% to 80% seen only once; the top ten take 13%. Specimen: PBMCs. The origin of the receptors is a man aged 25-40 years in good health and CMV-seropositive. CDR3s include the opening cysteine and the closing phenylalanine or tryptophan. D genes are given only for firm matches. Clone size, where shown, is once, few, many, or a class for clones that have expanded.

d_call clone_size j_call v_call cdr3_nt cdr3_aa
NA NA TRBJ2-3 TRBV5-1 TGCGCCAGCAGCTTGGAGCCCGGCACAGATACGCAGTATTTT CASSLEPGTDTQYF
TRBD1 NA TRBJ2-1 TRBV9 TGTGCCAGCAGCGCGTTCGGGACAGTTAACAATGAGCAGTTCTTC CASSAFGTVNNEQFF
TRBD1 NA TRBJ2-5 TRBV10-3 TGTGCCATCAGTGACGGGACAGAAGAGACCCAGTACTTC CAISDGTEETQYF
NA NA TRBJ2-7 TRBV4-2 TGTGCCAGCAGCCAAGTGTCAGGGGCGCTTAACGAGCAGTACTTC CASSQVSGALNEQYF
TRBD1 NA TRBJ1-1 TRBV15 TGTGCCACCAGCTGGAGTCCAGGGGGTAGCACTGAAGCTTTCTTT CATSWSPGGSTEAFF
TRBD1 few TRBJ1-6 TRBV30 TGTGCCTGGAGTAGGTTGGGACAGGGTGGTTCACCCCTCCACTTT CAWSRLGQGGSPLHF
NA few TRBJ1-2 TRBV5-1 TGCGCCAGCAGCTTGTCTGTCGCAGCTAACTATGGCTACACCTTC CASSLSVAANYGYTF
NA NA TRBJ2-5 TRBV4-2 TGTGCCAGCAGCCAAGGGACTTACGAAGAGACCCAGTACTTC CASSQGTYEETQYF
NA NA TRBJ2-7 TRBV5-4 TGTGCCAGCAGCTTGGCCGGTTCCTACGAGCAGTACTTC CASSLAGSYEQYF
NA NA TRBJ1-3 TRBV6-5 TGTGCCAGCAGCCTACAGGGCTCGGGAAACACCATATATTTT CASSLQGSGNTIYF
TRBD2 NA TRBJ2-7 TRBV13 TGTGCCAGCAGCTTAGAACCGCCTAGCGGGAATCCCCTCTACGAGCAGTACTTC CASSLEPPSGNPLYEQYF
NA NA TRBJ1-1 TRBV7-3 TGTGCCAGCAGCTTACGGGAGAACGCTGAAGCTTTCTTT CASSLRENAEAFF
NA NA TRBJ1-2 TRBV28 TGTGCCAGCAGTTTATTGGGCGCCAGGGGCTACACCTTC CASSLLGARGYTF
TRBD1 NA TRBJ1-1 TRBV7-3 TGTGCCAGCAGCCCCCAGCCCGGGACAGGGATTGAAGCTTTCTTT CASSPQPGTGIEAFF
TRBD1 few TRBJ2-7 TRBV28 TGTGCCAGCAGTTTAGGGGACAGGGCTCTCAACGAGCAGTACTTC CASSLGDRALNEQYF
TRBD1 NA TRBJ1-1 TRBV7-9 TGTGCCAGCGGACAGGGGCACATGAACACTGAAGCTTTCTTT CASGQGHMNTEAFF
TRBD1 NA TRBJ1-5 TRBV5-1 TGCGCCAGCAGCCCGGGACAGGGGTCCCTTAGCAATCAGCCCCAGCATTTT CASSPGQGSLSNQPQHF
NA once TRBJ2-1 TRBV7-8 TGTGCCAGCAGCTTTTCCAGGGGAACCTACAATGAGCAGTTCTTC CASSFSRGTYNEQFF
NA NA TRBJ2-1 TRBV13 TGTGCCAGCAGCTCCAAGTACAATAAGCAGTTCTTC CASSSKYNKQFF
NA few TRBJ1-5 TRBV5-5 TGTGCCAGCAGCTGGGACACAGATCAGCCCCAGCATTTT CASSWDTDQPQHF
TRBD2 NA TRBJ2-1 TRBV27 TGTGCCAGCAGTTTATCCAGTCTAGCGGGGGACGACCACAATGAGCAGTTCTTC CASSLSSLAGDDHNEQFF
TRBD2 NA TRBJ2-1 TRBV19 TGTGCCAGTAGTATCCAAACTAGCGGGAATGAGCAGTTCTTC CASSIQTSGNEQFF
TRBD1 once TRBJ2-7 TRBV7-6 TGTGCCAGCAGCTTAGTAATCGGGACAGGGGTAACGAAGCAGTACTTC CASSLVIGTGVTKQYF
NA once TRBJ2-1 TRBV30 TGTGCCTGGAGTCACCGGGACAGCGGGCCCTCCGGTGAGCAGTTCTTC CAWSHRDSGPSGEQFF
NA once TRBJ2-7 TRBV15 TGTGCCACCAGCAGAGATCGAGGGAGTTCGTTTCCCTACGAGCAGTACTTC CATSRDRGSSFPYEQYF
NA NA TRBJ1-3 TRBV7-8 TGTGCCAGCAGCTTAGCGCAGGTCCGGAACTCTGGAAACACCATATATTTT CASSLAQVRNSGNTIYF
TRBD2 once TRBJ2-2 TRBV15 TGTGCCACCAGCAGTAAAAGGGGGCTAGCGGGAACCGGGGAGCTGTTTTTT CATSSKRGLAGTGELFF
TRBD1 NA TRBJ1-2 TRBV28 TGTGCCAGCAGTTCAAACAGGGGCTTAGGTGGCTACACCTTC CASSSNRGLGGYTF
TRBD2 NA TRBJ2-5 TRBV13 TGTGCCAGCAGCTTAGCGGGGGGGCAAGAGACCCAGTACTTC CASSLAGGQETQYF
TRBD1 NA TRBJ1-1 TRBV7-6 TGTGCCAGCAGCTTAAGTCACAGGGGTGAAACTGAAGCTTTCTTT CASSLSHRGETEAFF
NA NA TRBJ2-1 TRBV6-5 TGTGCCAGCAGTTTAGCCGGTAGGGAGCAGTTCTTC CASSLAGREQFF
NA NA TRBJ1-4 TRBV4-2 TGTGCCAGCAGCCAAGCTTGGCTCAGGTTTGGTCGTAAAGAAAAACTGTTTTTT CASSQAWLRFGRKEKLFF
TRBD2 once TRBJ2-1 TRBV28 TGTGCCAGCAGACCGGGACTAGCGGGCAATGAGCAGTTCTTC CASRPGLAGNEQFF
NA NA TRBJ2-3 TRBV27 TGTGCCAGCATGGGCTTTTATACGCAGTATTTT CASMGFYTQYF
TRBD1 NA TRBJ2-1 TRBV6-5 TGTGCCAGCAGTTATGGGAGGACAGGGAATGAGCAGTTCTTC CASSYGRTGNEQFF
NA NA TRBJ2-1 TRBV9 TGTGCCAGCAGCGTAGAGGGGGGAGGGTACAATGAGCAGTTCTTC CASSVEGGGYNEQFF
TRBD2 NA TRBJ2-5 TRBV30 TGTGCCTGGAGTGTAGGGTCTAGCGGGAGTGAATTCGCGTACTTC CAWSVGSSGSEFAYF
NA NA TRBJ1-2 TRBV4-2 TGTGCCAGCAGCCGAAGGACAGAGATTACGACTAACTATGGCTACACCTTC CASSRRTEITTNYGYTF
NA few TRBJ1-2 TRBV28 TGTGCCAGCAGTGACGGGTTACTATATGGCTACACCTTC CASSDGLLYGYTF
NA few TRBJ2-7 TRBV19 TGTGCCAGTAGCCTGTACGGGAGCACCTACGAGCAGTACTTC CASSLYGSTYEQYF
NA NA TRBJ2-7 TRBV15 TGTGCCACCAGCAGAGATGCAGTCTCCTCCTACGAGCAGTACTTC CATSRDAVSSYEQYF
NA few TRBJ1-1 TRBV28 TGTGCCAGCAGTTTACAGCCTGACATGAACACTGAAGCTTTCTTT CASSLQPDMNTEAFF
NA NA TRBJ2-3 TRBV6-5 TGTGCCAGCAGGGACAGCACCACAGATACGCAGTATTTT CASRDSTTDTQYF
NA NA TRBJ1-1 TRBV2 TGTGCCGGGCAGGCGAGGGGGTGGAACACTGAAGCTTTCTTT CAGQARGWNTEAFF
TRBD2 NA TRBJ2-1 TRBV6-5 TGTGCCAGCAGTTACTCGACTAGCGGGCGTAATGAGCAGTTCTTC CASSYSTSGRNEQFF
TRBD2 NA TRBJ2-7 TRBV5-1 TGCGCCAGCAGCCCTCCTCCTACGGCGGGAGGGAGCTCCTACGAGCAGTACTTC CASSPPPTAGGSSYEQYF
NA NA TRBJ2-1 TRBV19 TGTGCCAGTAGCAGGTCCGGCGGGTTTGGAACCTACAATGAGCAGTTCTTC CASSRSGGFGTYNEQFF
NA NA TRBJ2-1 TRBV7-9 TGTTCCAGCAGCTTCGTCGCCGGGGACTTCCTCTCCTACAATGAGCAGTTCTTC CSSSFVAGDFLSYNEQFF
TRBD1 NA TRBJ1-2 TRBV13 TGTGCCAGCAGCTTAGGACCCGGGACAGGGTCTTATGGCTACACCTTC CASSLGPGTGSYGYTF
NA NA TRBJ2-3 TRBV7-2 TGTGCCAGCAGCCCAGGCAAAAGCACAGATACGCAGTATTTT CASSPGKSTDTQYF